This TCR beta chain was captured in a study of blood T cell repertoires in COVID-19. Across the study: Nucleic acid was either cDNA or gDNA, and it came from T cells, B-cell-depleted T cells, or PBMCs.

Original processing methods: Amplification of reference gene primers provided the estimated nucleated cell counts. Clones were sequenced by immunoSEQ multiplex PCR, and TCRdb holds only the in-frame ones, with some missing. The DNA gave D and trimming, while V, J and clone size come from that table. In the table there are more than 250,000 clones, around 83% of which are singletons. Participants were aged roughly 18 to 100 years from approximately 25 US areas. The study recruited exposed participants who had met a COVID-19 case within 2 weeks before entry. V shed 4 bases, J shed 7 bases, and the junction held 8 bases outside the gene matches. The CDR3 length is 14 residues. CDR1 PRHDT and CDR2 FYEKMQ come from the germline V gene (reference sequence).

The receptor comes from a man aged 40-49 years who had been exposed to COVID-19. The J gene is TRBJ2-3, the V gene TRBV13; TRBD2 matches at 7 bases. Source material: PBMCs or T cells enriched from blood (not recorded which). CDR3 in amino acids: CASSSPGGPYTQYF. The DNA for the CDR3 is TGTGCCAGCAGCTCTCCGGGAGGACCATATACGCAGTATTTT. The entire variable domain, with the rest obtained from reference TRBV13 and TRBJ2-3, is as follows: AAGVIQSPRHLIKEKRETATLKCYPIPRHDTVYWYQQGPGQDPQFLISFYEKMQSDKGSIPDRFSAQQFSDYHSELNMSSLELGDSALYFCASSSPGGPYTQYFGPGTRLTVL.